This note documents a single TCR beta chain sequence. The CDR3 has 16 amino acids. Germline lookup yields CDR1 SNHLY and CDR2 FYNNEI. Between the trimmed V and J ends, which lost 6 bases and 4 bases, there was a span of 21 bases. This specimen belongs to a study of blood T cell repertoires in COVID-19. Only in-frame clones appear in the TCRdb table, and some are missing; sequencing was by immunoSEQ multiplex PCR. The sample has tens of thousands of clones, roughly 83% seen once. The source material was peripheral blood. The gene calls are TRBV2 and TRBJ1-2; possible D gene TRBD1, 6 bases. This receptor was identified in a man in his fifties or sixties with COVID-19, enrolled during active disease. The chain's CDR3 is CASRDSSGGKFYGYTF. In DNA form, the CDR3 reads TGTGCCAGCAGGGACAGTTCGGGGGGGAAATTCTATGGCTACACCTTC.